The next 22 T cell receptor beta chains were all read from a single sample in a study of patients and donors after allogeneic stem cell transplantation. TCRdb re-called the RT-PCR reads through MiXCR, storing one row per CDR3 protein. Of about 200,000 distinct CDR3 sequences detected, 35% to 50% appear once; the ten largest clones hold 33%. The sequenced sample consisted of blood, either unsorted or a sorted T cell fraction (not recorded which). The receptors come from a human donor who was either an allogeneic HSCT recipient or a stem cell or donor lymphocyte infusion donor (not recorded which). It is not recorded whose cells these are; they may come from a transplant donor.

This clonotype was detected a few times. The chain recombines TRBV5-8 with TRBJ1-2, with D unresolved. The V and J ends lost 0 bases and 2 bases respectively, with 8 bases between them. The CDR3 extends over 14 amino acids. Germline V gene sequence: CDR1 SGHTS, CDR2 YDEGEE. For the CDR3, the DNA is TGTGCCAGCAGCTTGGGACGGTCGAACTATGGCTACACCTTC. Encoded protein: CASSLGRSNYGYTF.

The chain links TRBV29-1 to TRBJ2-7, with TRBD1 matching 7 bases. Unmatched junction bases numbered 9, after V lost 0 bases and J lost 1 base. The CDR3 covers 16 residues. Germline V gene data show CDR1 as SQVTM and CDR2 as ANQGSEA. The CDR3 DNA reads TGCAGCGTTGAAGAATTGAGGCCAGGGGGTTCCTACGAGCAGTACTTC. Translating it yields CSVEELRPGGSYEQYF.

This clonotype has just a few counts. The rearrangement uses TRBV27 and TRBJ1-6; D unclear. The V end lost 3 bases, the J end lost 0 bases, and 12 bases lay between the germline ends. CDR3 length equals 17 residues. Germline V gene sequence: CDR1 MNHEY, CDR2 SMNVEV (reference sequence). CDR3 sequence reads: CASSFGRSSSYNSPLHF. CDR3 bases: TGTGCCAGCAGTTTTGGAAGGTCAAGCTCCTATAATTCACCCCTCCACTTT.

This clonotype was detected only a few times. The J gene is TRBJ2-7, the V gene TRBV29-1; no clear D. Looked up from germline, CDR1 is SQVTM and CDR2 is ANQGSEA. This CDR3 is built from 12 residues. The V end lost 4 bases, the J end lost 1 base, and 8 bases lay between the germline ends. The CDR3 reads CSVAQTSYEQYF. CDR3 bases: TGCAGCGTTGCCCAGACTTCCTACGAGCAGTACTTC.

This clonotype was seen at least ten times. The chain employs TRBV28 and TRBJ2-7; D is ambiguous. Trimming took 7 bases from V and 6 from J, leaving 10 bases between them. The CDR3 spans 11 residues. Germline-derived CDR1 and CDR2 are MDHEN and SYDVKM. CDR3 region: CASTTRSEQYF. The CDR3 region has the DNA TGTGCCAGCACCACACGGTCCGAGCAGTACTTC.

This chain links TRBV20-1 with TRBJ1-1; 8 bases match TRBD1. CDR3 length: 15 residues. The J segment lost 7 bases and the V segment lost 6 bases, leaving 16 bases of the junction unmatched. The germline gives CDR1 DFQATT, CDR2 SNEGSKA (reference sequence). The CDR3 spells CSAVGPDRGKLEAFF. The CDR3 DNA follows: TGCAGTGCCGTTGGGCCCGACAGGGGCAAACTTGAAGCTTTCTTT.

This clonotype was counted only a few times. One end of the junction fails to match germline, which may point to a read error. The chain uses TRBV7-7 and TRBJ2-7, with TRBD2 matching over 9 bases. There are 17 residues in the CDR3. Germline V lookup: CDR1 SSHAT, CDR2 FNYEAQ (reference sequence). CDR3 nucleotides: TGTGCTAGCAGCTTCTGTGGTAGCGGGAGTCGTAACTACGAGCAGTACTTC. Protein sequence: CASSFCGSGSRNYEQYF.

This clonotype was counted between two and nine times. The chain has TRBV12-3 or TRBV12-4 and TRBJ1-2; D is unresolved. Trimming pared 6 bases from V and 4 bases from J, leaving 12 bases between. CDR3 length equals 13 residues. The chain's CDR3 is CASREGGVYGYTF. CDR3 nucleotides: TGTGCCAGCAGAGAAGGTGGAGTCTATGGCTACACCTTC.

This clonotype was detected a few times. The J gene is TRBJ2-3, the V gene TRBV2; a possible D gene is TRBD1 (5 bases). V lost 1 base and J lost 0, with 14 bases in between. The CDR3 runs 17 residues. CDR1 is SNHLY, CDR2 FYNNEI, per germline. CDR3 sequence: CASSEEGQGSSTDTQYF. The CDR3 coding sequence is TGTGCCAGCAGTGAAGAGGGGCAGGGCTCCAGCACAGATACGCAGTATTTT.

The V call is TRBV4-3, the J call TRBJ2-1, with a weak D call TRBD2 (5 bases). This CDR3 is built from 17 residues. Germline V gene lookup returns CDR1 LGHNA and CDR2 YSLEER. Trimming pared 0 bases from V and 0 bases from J, leaving 12 bases between. The CDR3: CASSQEADSSSYNEQFF. In nucleotides, the CDR3 is TGCGCCAGCAGCCAAGAGGCGGACTCTAGCTCCTACAATGAGCAGTTCTTC.

This chain joins TRBV12-3 or TRBV12-4 and TRBJ2-2, with TRBD1 matching 7 bases. The V gene end was trimmed by 6 bases and the J gene end by 0 bases; junction bases not matched to a gene: 4. This CDR3 spans 15 amino acids. Here the CDR3 reads CASRWDSSNTGELFF. The CDR3 nucleotides read TGTGCCAGCAGATGGGACAGCTCGAACACCGGGGAGCTGTTTTTT.

There are a few counts of this clonotype. The rearrangement links TRBV6-6 to TRBJ1-1, with 11 bases identical to TRBD1. Looked up from germline, CDR1 is MNHNY and CDR2 is SVGAGI (reference sequence). V was pared by 2 bases and J by 4 bases, with 6 bases of the junction left unmatched. The CDR3 is 16 residues long. Here the CDR3 reads CASSYGTGGRGTEAFF. In DNA, the CDR3 is TGTGCCAGCAGTTACGGGACAGGGGGTAGGGGCACTGAAGCTTTCTTT.

V is TRBV27 and J is TRBJ2-1; D is perhaps TRBD1 (6 bases). The CDR3 consists of 16 residues. The germline gives CDR1 MNHEY, CDR2 SMNVEV (reference sequence). The V end was cut by 2 bases, the J end by 2 bases, with 13 bases between. The CDR3 region has the DNA TGTGCCAGCAGTTTACTCGGGACACCTACCTACAATGAGCAGTTCTTC. It translates to CASSLLGTPTYNEQFF.

This clonotype was observed a few times. The CDR3 DNA reads as TGCGCCAGCAGCCAAGAGGGAAAGGGGGCTTCAAATTCACCCCTCCACTTT. Its translation is CASSQEGKGASNSPLHF. This rearrangement joins TRBV4-3 to TRBJ1-6; 7 bases line up with TRBD1. Losses at the gene ends were 0 bases for V and 7 bases for J; bases not matched to a gene: 9. Looked up from germline, CDR1 is LGHNA and CDR2 is YSLEER. The CDR3 is made up of 17 amino acids.

The chain links TRBV12-3 or TRBV12-4 to TRBJ2-7, with 10 bases fitting TRBD1. With V trimmed by 5 bases and J by 3 bases, 16 bases remained unmatched. The CDR3 length is 18 residues. CDR3 residues: CASSPRQGARLGVYEQYF. CDR3 bases: TGTGCCAGCAGTCCCCGACAGGGGGCGCGACTAGGAGTCTACGAGCAGTACTTC.

In the case of this clonotype: One junction end disagrees with the germline gene, perhaps due to a read error. The V gene is TRBV29-1, the J gene TRBJ2-2; TRBD2 agrees at 11 bases. The germline gives CDR1 SQVTM, CDR2 ANQGSEA. The length of the CDR3 is 11 residues. This chain's CDR3 is CSVIAGGGLFF. The CDR3 nucleotides are TGCAGCGTTATAGCGGGAGGGGGGCTGTTTTTT.

This clonotype was detected only a few times. One end of the junction is discordant with germline, which a read error may explain. The V and J genes are TRBV18 and TRBJ1-2, with D unclear. Germline CDR1 is KGHSH and CDR2 is LQKENI. CDR3 length equals 10 residues. DNA for the CDR3: TGTGCCAGCTCACCGGCAGGTCGCCTCTTC. It yields the protein CASSPAGRLF.

This clonotype was counted a few times. CDR3 nucleotide sequence: TGTGCCAGCAGCTTAAGTAGGTCGGTGGGTCAGCCCCAGCATTTT. It specifies CASSLSRSVGQPQHF. This chain joins TRBV7-2 and TRBJ1-5; D not resolved. Germline V lookup: CDR1 SGHTA, CDR2 FQGNSA. The ends were cut back, 2 bases at V and 6 bases at J, with 14 bases in the middle. The CDR3 runs 15 residues.

This clonotype was detected only a few times. J is TRBJ1-1 and V is TRBV5-1; 8 bases line up with TRBD1. The CDR3 spans 14 residues. After removal of 0 bases from V and 6 bases from J, the junction contained 4 bases not matched to a gene. Germline lookup yields CDR1 SGHRS and CDR2 YFSETQ. CDR3: CASSLGTGIPEAFF. CDR3 DNA: TGCGCCAGCAGCTTGGGGACAGGGATCCCTGAAGCTTTCTTT.

The gene calls are TRBV28 and TRBJ2-1; D is perhaps TRBD1 (7 bases). The CDR3 sequence is 16 residues long. V was shortened by 5 bases and J by 7 bases, with 21 bases between the two germline ends. Per the germline V gene, CDR1 is MDHEN and CDR2 is SYDVKM. The CDR3 here is CASSPSQGGDRNEQFF. The CDR3 nucleotides read TGTGCCAGCAGTCCATCCCAGGGGGGCGATAGGAATGAGCAGTTCTTC.

The chain couples TRBV12-3 or TRBV12-4 to TRBJ2-3, with D possibly matching TRBD2 (5 bases). This CDR3 is built from 14 residues. Trimming cost V 3 bases and J 6 bases, with 13 bases left between them. The CDR3 DNA sequence: TGTGCCAGCAGTTTCAGGAGCGGAACGGATACGCAGTATTTT. This gives the protein CASSFRSGTDTQYF.

This clonotype was detected only a few times. V gene TRBV7-9 combines with J gene TRBJ1-1; a weak D match, TRBD1 (6 bases). V was trimmed by 3 bases and J by 1 base, leaving 12 bases between them. CDR1 and CDR2 (germline): SEHNR, FQNEAQ (reference sequence). The CDR3 is 15 amino acids. The CDR3 DNA follows: TGTGCCAGCAGCTTTGCCGGGACAACGAACACTGAAGCTTTCTTT. It codes for CASSFAGTTNTEAFF.